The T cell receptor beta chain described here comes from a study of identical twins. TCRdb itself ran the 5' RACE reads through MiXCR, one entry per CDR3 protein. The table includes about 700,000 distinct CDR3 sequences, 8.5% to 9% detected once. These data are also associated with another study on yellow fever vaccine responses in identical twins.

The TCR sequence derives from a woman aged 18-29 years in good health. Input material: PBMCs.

CDR3 nucleotide sequence: TGCAGTGCTGGACAGGGTACTGGAAACACCATATATTTT. This gives the protein CSAGQGTGNTIYF. The chain carries TRBV20-1 and TRBJ1-3, with 8 bases identical to TRBD1. Per the germline V gene, CDR1 is DFQATT and CDR2 is SNEGSKA (reference sequence). The trim removed 5 bases at V and 2 bases at J, leaving 2 bases unmatched. This CDR3 has 13 amino acids.